One and the same sample provided the 13 T cell receptor beta chains below, sequenced in a study of blood T cell repertoires in COVID-19. The table came from immunoSEQ multiplex PCR; TCRdb's copy has only in-frame clones and leaves some out. Of about 140,000 clones in the sample, more than 75% were seen once. Material for sequencing was peripheral blood. Receptors originate from a man aged 45-60 years who had recovered from COVID-19.

This clone was found once. The V gene is TRBV15, the J gene TRBJ2-2; no clear D gene. V lost 0 bases and J lost 4, with 6 bases in between. This CDR3 is 14 amino acids long. Per germline, CDR1 LNHNV and CDR2 YYDKDF (reference sequence). The CDR3 nucleotides are TGTGCCACCAGCAGAGACAGACTCACCGGGGAGCTGTTTTTT. Its protein is CATSRDRLTGELFF.

The chain links TRBV6-5 to TRBJ1-4, with D tentatively TRBD1 (6 bases). The CDR3 contains 15 residues. Germline CDR1 and CDR2: MNHEY and SVGAGI. Trimming left V 0 bases short and J 8 bases short, with 13 bases between. The CDR3 DNA follows: TGTGCCAGCAGTTACTCATGGCAGGGGTTGGAAAAACTGTTTTTT. Translating it yields CASSYSWQGLEKLFF.

This clone was counted between two and nine times. V and J are TRBV27 and TRBJ2-7; D possibly corresponds to TRBD1 (6 bases). Germline-derived CDR1 and CDR2 are MNHEY and SMNVEV (reference sequence). The CDR3 totals 14 residues. Between the trimmed V and J ends, which lost 5 bases and 3 bases, there was a span of 14 bases. The CDR3 loop reads CASSPGALGYEQYF. Here the CDR3 DNA reads TGTGCCAGCAGTCCAGGGGCACTGGGCTACGAGCAGTACTTC.

The count of this clone is one. J is TRBJ2-2 and V is TRBV4-3, with 12 positions matching TRBD2. The CDR3 has 17 residues. J gave up 6 bases and V 0 bases, and 5 bases lay outside the gene matches. Looked up from germline, CDR1 is LGHNA and CDR2 is YSLEER. The CDR3, as DNA: TGCGCCAGCAGCCAAGAGCCCGGGACTAGCGGGCCCGGGGAGCTGTTTTTT. Encoded protein: CASSQEPGTSGPGELFF.

The chain couples TRBV11-3 to TRBJ1-2, with D possibly being TRBD1 (5 bases). This CDR3 has 14 amino acids. Germline CDR1 is SGHNT and CDR2 is YENEEA. Trimming took off 4 bases at V and 8 bases at J, with 17 bases between the two ends. The CDR3 sequence: CASSSLTAGGGYTF. CDR3 DNA: TGTGCCAGCAGCTCCCTGACGGCCGGGGGAGGCTACACCTTC.

This clone was found many times. This sequence joins TRBV19 and TRBJ2-2, with 7 bases lining up with TRBD1. CDR1 and CDR2 from the germline V gene are LNHDA and SQIVND (reference sequence). CDR3 length equals 16 residues. Germline trimming cut 9 bases from V and 6 bases from J; bases unmatched to any gene: 16. The CDR3 DNA reads TGTGCCAGCTCAACCGACGAACAGGGGTGGGCCGGGGAGCTGTTTTTT. Translating gives CASSTDEQGWAGELFF.

This clone was seen ten or more times. V usage is TRBV19 and J usage is TRBJ1-1, with TRBD1 matching over 9 bases. The CDR3 contains 15 residues. V shed 6 bases and J 1 base; nucleotides not matched to a gene: 6. The V gene's germline CDR1 is LNHDA and CDR2 SQIVND (reference sequence). The CDR3 is CASRVGTGTNTEAFF. For the CDR3, the DNA is TGTGCCAGTAGGGTCGGGACAGGGACGAACACTGAAGCTTTCTTT.

V usage is TRBV25-1 and J usage is TRBJ2-1; the D gene is possibly TRBD1 (6 bases). The CDR3 sequence is 13 residues long. Germline V gives CDR1 MGHDK, CDR2 SYGVNS. The germline V and J ends were trimmed by 8 bases and 2 bases, with 10 bases remaining between them. The CDR3: CASRRTAYNEQFF. CDR3 in DNA: TGTGCCAGCCGGAGGACAGCCTACAATGAGCAGTTCTTC.

As to this clone: The sample has other DNA sequences that encode this CDR3 too. This chain connects TRBV6-5 to TRBJ1-2; the D gene is possibly TRBD1 (5 bases). Trimming left V 5 bases short and J 4 bases short, with 8 bases between. The CDR3 extends over 12 amino acids. Germline V gives CDR1 MNHEY, CDR2 SVGAGI. The CDR3 region is CASSTGGYGYTF. DNA for the CDR3: TGTGCCAGCAGTACGGGGGGCTATGGCTACACCTTC.

The chain uses TRBV4-3 and TRBJ2-2; TRBD2 matches 9 bases. Germline CDR1 LGHNA, CDR2 YSLEER. The CDR3 contains 17 residues. The V and J ends lost 0 bases and 7 bases, in that order; junction bases with no gene match: 9. The CDR3 nucleotides are TGCGCCAGCAGCCAAGATCCAGGCGGGGGGGCCTTCGGGGAGCTGTTTTTT. Translating gives CASSQDPGGGAFGELFF.

J is TRBJ2-1 and V is TRBV11-3, with TRBD2 matching 11 bases. Trimming took 0 bases from V and 2 from J; bases not matched to a gene: 0. Looked up from germline, CDR1 is SGHNT and CDR2 is YENEEA. The CDR3 has 16 residues. CDR3 nucleotides: TGTGCCAGCAGCTTAGAGGGACTAGCGGCCTACAATGAGCAGTTCTTC. Protein: CASSLEGLAAYNEQFF.

This clone has just a few counts. J is TRBJ1-1 and V is TRBV10-3; tentative D call: TRBD1 (5 bases). Germline V gene lookup returns CDR1 ENHRY and CDR2 SYGVKD. The CDR3 has 15 amino acids. The V gene lost 3 bases and the J gene lost 0 bases, with 11 bases spanning the gap. The CDR3 region has the DNA TGTGCCATCAGTGAAACTACAGGTATGAACACTGAAGCTTTCTTT. The encoded protein is CAISETTGMNTEAFF.

This clone was seen repeatedly, ten times or more. The J gene is TRBJ2-3, the V gene TRBV6-2 or TRBV6-3; 9 nucleotides match TRBD2. The CDR3 length is 14 residues. Trimming removed 2 bases from V and 4 bases from J; junction bases left unmatched: 1. Germline V gene lookup returns CDR1 MNHEY and CDR2 SVGEGT. This chain's CDR3 is CASSYGTSSDTQYF. CDR3 in DNA: TGTGCCAGCAGTTACGGGACTAGCTCAGATACGCAGTATTTT.